This T cell receptor (beta chain) originates from a study of T cells after posttransplantation cyclophosphamide. Study outcomes and limitations: Skin or GI-infiltrating T cells shared few TRB sequences with blood. Recipient CMV seropositivity and CMV reactivation strongly tracked TRB clonality.

Produced via immunoSEQ multiplex PCR; TCRdb's table is partial and in-frame only. The sample includes about 20,000 clones, 75% to 90% seen only once; the top ten take 1.9%. On this clone itself: The antigen is unknown.

The ends lost 3 bases at V and 8 bases at J; junction bases unmatched: 5. The germline gives CDR1 MGHRA, CDR2 YSYEKL. This CDR3 region has 14 residues. Control samples came 1 year after myeloablative marrow transplants with methotrexate plus calcineurin inhibitor. This specimen was PBMCs, taken roughly 49 weeks after allogeneic stem cell transplant with calcineurin inhibitor and methotrexate. V usage is TRBV4-1 and J usage is TRBJ1-4; 8 bases fit TRBD1. The receptor's source is a female patient aged 25-39 years who received an allogeneic stem cell transplant from an unrelated donor, was CMV-positive, and had acute and chronic GVHD. Some of the T cells might come from the graft donor. CDR3 residues: CASSHYRGSEKLFF. The CDR3 nucleotides are TGCGCCAGCAGCCATTACAGGGGGAGCGAAAAACTGTTTTTT.